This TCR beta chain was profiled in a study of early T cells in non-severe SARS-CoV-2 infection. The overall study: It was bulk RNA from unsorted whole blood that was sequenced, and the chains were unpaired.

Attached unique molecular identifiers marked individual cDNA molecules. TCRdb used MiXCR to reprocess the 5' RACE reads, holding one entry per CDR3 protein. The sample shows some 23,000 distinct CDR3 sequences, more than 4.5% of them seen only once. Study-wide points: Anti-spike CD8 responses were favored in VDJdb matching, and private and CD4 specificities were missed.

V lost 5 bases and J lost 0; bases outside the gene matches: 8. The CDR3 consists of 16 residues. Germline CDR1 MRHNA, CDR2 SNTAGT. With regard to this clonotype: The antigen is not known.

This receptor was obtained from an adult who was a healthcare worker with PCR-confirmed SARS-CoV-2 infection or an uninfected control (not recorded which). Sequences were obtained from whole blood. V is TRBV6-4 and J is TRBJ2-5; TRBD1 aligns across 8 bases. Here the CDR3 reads CASSIRDRHNQETQYF. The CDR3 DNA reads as TGTGCCAGCAGTATCCGGGACAGGCACAACCAAGAGACCCAGTACTTC.